This entry describes one T cell receptor beta chain. Its antigen specificity is not known. At one boundary the junction diverges from the germline segment, which might be a read error. The CDR3, cysteine through phenylalanine, is 16 amino acids long. CDR3 DNA is the only sequence kept; it has 48 bases, read in frame from the first base. In the germline V gene, CDR1 corresponds to SNHLY and CDR2 to FYNNEI. This specimen belongs to a study of cytomegalovirus exposure and HLA in healthy donors (dated by TCRdb to about 2017). About the investigation overall: In an earlier analysis of 450 to 750 of the donors, 276 Gb of sequence data and about 110 million unique TCR beta sequences from about 179 million T cells were reported. A later analysis re-examined previously published TCR beta repertoires from 600 to 700 donors and added high-resolution HLA genotyping to investigate patterns of TCR occurrence. A separate validation cohort of roughly 120 different subjects was used in addition to the approximately 670-subject first cohort. About five DR-DQ haplotypes were treated as single units for association and clustering because of strong linkage in the cohort. The study aimed to test whether signatures of past pathogen exposure could be identified by cataloging public T cell receptors. To predict cytomegalovirus infection status, the study brought together high-throughput TCR immunosequencing, statistical association of individual TCRs with disease status, and machine learning. Donor age, sex, ethnicity and CMV serostatus were collected together with the repertoire data. All discovery cohort repertoires had been generated using a single sequencing platform. Of the roughly 400 genotyped donors, around 81% fell in the genetic ancestry cluster associated with self-reported Caucasian donors. The T cell repertoires of roughly 660 subjects were profiled by immunosequencing and related to cytomegalovirus serostatus. About 320 gigabases of sequencing data and approximately 85 million unique TCR sequences were included in an early release covering around 600 HLA-typed donors. In a later genetic analysis, genome-wide SNP genotypes for about 65% of the roughly 670 donors were used, and that subset was treated as a discovery cohort. Both class I and class II loci were covered by HLA typing, at four-digit resolution. Typing coverage differed by locus: A, B, C, DRB1 and DQB1 were typed in about 629-630 donors, DQA1 in around 500, DPA1 in nearly 610, and DPB1 in roughly 450. On average, about 200,000 unique TCR beta nucleotide sequences were sequenced per donor among about 400 genotyped donors of the cohort, with 15% to 20% of those sequences being non-productive. Rather than using new phenotypic data, the later analysis identified candidate immune exposures from TCR beta sequences and from how often those sequences occurred across donors. In an earlier analysis of a few hundred of the donors, high-throughput TCR beta sequencing was used to judge whether each TCR beta V gene segment behaved as functional or pseudogenic.

General findings and caveats noted by the study authors: Roughly uniform sequencing depth across donors was assumed in presence/absence analyses, although this assumption may not hold. Correlated functional status among segregating V segments might be attributable to linkage disequilibrium, but an unknown experimental factor could not be ruled out. Assigning TCR associations to individual alleles was difficult when HLA alleles, especially DR and DQ, strongly co-occurred. In both the original and validation cohorts, the classifier was reported to diagnose cytomegalovirus status with high specificity and sensitivity. Because the 87-base-pair reads could not distinguish some IMGT-functional V segments, including TRBV6-2 and TRBV6-3, those segments were excluded. Because counts were too low, about 15 rarely observed V segments, including chromosome 9 orphons, were left out of the earlier analysis of 500 to 750 of the donors. An earlier analysis of approximately 570 of the donors showed that most TCR beta V segments appeared in productive rearrangements either about 87% or about 30% of the time, which broadly matched IMGT annotations. A later analysis found that most CMV-associated TCR beta chains appeared HLA-restricted, with HLA associations seemingly driven largely by CMV exposure. Several of the top co-occurrence clusters appeared to be linked to parvovirus B19, influenza, CMV and Epstein-Barr virus, according to a later analysis. A later genetic analysis reported fewer N-insertions in productive TCRs among donors in an Asian-associated ancestry cluster than the roughly 670-donor mean. Specific HLA alleles were associated with about 17,000 TCR beta sequences at a false discovery rate of 0.05 in a later analysis. This cohort had only TCR beta chains sequenced, and the lack of alpha or paired-chain data limited which features could be detected. A cluster of highly shared sequence variants was judged likely to represent a technical artifact of the sequencing pipeline. The authors suggested that the approach could potentially be extended to other disease states and immunological phenotypes. A later analysis found that TCR association rates varied across HLA loci, with DRB1 alleles showing the most associated TCRs and HLA-C alleles the fewest. While some public TCRs were present in many individuals, most TCR sequences turned up only very rarely across donors. For the cohort, immune exposure information was limited to CMV serostatus. In vitro tests confirmed that a few of the cytomegalovirus-associated TCR beta chains recognize cytomegalovirus antigens. A later analysis found that HLA-associated TCR beta chains were more clonally expanded and had lower generation probabilities than equally common non-associated chains. A further reported finding was that TCR beta sequences accurately predicted the HLA-A and HLA-B alleles for most subjects in the first cohort. An association between a missense DCLRE1C variant and V-gene and J-gene trimming of TCR beta chains was found in a later genetic analysis and replicated in an independent cohort. Because some donors lacked HLA typing at each locus, the association tests relied only on the typed subset. In the study, approximately 160 TCR beta chains were listed as associated with cytomegalovirus.

The cohort comprised some 730 healthy bone marrow donors. Cohort members were all nominally healthy when sampled, although unrecorded immune exposures were likely present. The donor was CMV seronegative and was included in the group of a few hundred seronegative cohort members. A peripheral blood sample was collected from each donor, and TCR beta sequencing was performed on peripheral blood mononuclear cells. The Qiagen DNeasy Blood Extraction Kit was used to extract genomic DNA from the blood cell samples. Preparation of the library involved the immunoSEQ multiplex PCR assay. A mixture of 60 forward primers for TCR Vbeta segments and 13 reverse primers for TCR Jbeta segments was used in the multiplex PCR. The CDR3 region of rearranged TCR beta genes was amplified from genomic DNA by a multiplex PCR assay. The Illumina HiSeq System was used to sequence the amplified TCR beta libraries as 87-base-pair reads. The study's own analysis went as follows. A later analysis counted about 76 million unique TCR beta chains across the 666 repertoires, and some 11 million of these chains were shared by at least two donors. Raw reads were error-corrected and collapsed into unique sequences with a nearest-neighbor algorithm that merged closely related sequences to remove PCR and sequencing errors. To assign V, D and J gene segments, CDR3 sequences were aligned to IMGT reference sequences. For a sequence to be retained, at least a six-nucleotide match to both a V gene segment and a J gene segment was required. A rearrangement counted as productive if the CDR3 had no stop codons and remained in frame with V and J, and every other rearrangement counted as non-productive. CDR3 was defined by IMGT convention, running from the second conserved V-encoded cysteine to the conserved J-encoded phenylalanine. The earlier analysis of about 560 of the donors excluded any sequence lacking an unambiguous match to a single V gene segment. An earlier analysis of 587 of the donors called V segments functional above 56.7% productive rearrangements and segregating when the between-donor standard deviation exceeded 5%. To diagnose cytomegalovirus status from the catalog of TCR beta chain sequences, a statistical classification framework was built. A later analysis assigned V and J genes by comparing TCR nucleotide sequences with IMGT/GENE-DB human TR gene sequences. Using the TCRdist pipeline, a later analysis assigned CDR3 sequences along with most-parsimonious VDJ recombination scenarios. In a later analysis, each TCR beta chain was defined by its CDR3 amino acid sequence together with its V-gene family, and reads without a unique V-gene family were excluded. To address suspected cross-contamination and a sequencing artifact, a later analysis removed around 600 highly shared, low-generation-probability nucleotide sequences. In a later analysis, a clonal expansion index for each public chain was calculated from normalized within-repertoire ranks of inferred template counts. In a later analysis, generation probabilities were computed with a VDJ recombination model fitted to out-of-frame rearrangements, and the resulting probabilities were checked against IGoR. A later analysis scored TCR-TCR, TCR-HLA and TCR-CMV co-occurrence with hypergeometric tests, applying a repertoire-size bias correction to TCR pairs. To estimate false discovery rates, a later analysis permuted the HLA or CMV assignments 20 times. In a later analysis, co-occurring TCRs were grouped using DBSCAN, and TCRdist sequence similarity was added for clustering within HLA-allele-positive subsets. For co-occurrence clustering, repertoires with fewer than 30,000 or more than 120,000 public chains were excluded, along with a handful of repertoires with anomalous nucleotide sharing. Here the immuneACCESS table is served through TCRdb, limited to in-frame sequences with V and J called. Missing clones are a known gap in these copies; in checked studies unresolved V genes cover under half, and the rest lacks a known reason. V, J and clone size were drawn from that table, and D and trimming were deduced from the DNA. Recorded for this sample are about 150,000 clones; roughly 70% of them occurred a single time. The ten largest clones take up over 6.5% of the sample.

The sample comprised PBMCs. The TCR originated in a man younger than 45 in good health and CMV-seronegative. The chain couples TRBV2 to TRBJ2-6; tentative D gene TRBD1, with 6 bases matching. The DNA reads TGTGCCAGCATTCAGGGGAGCCTTTCTGGGGCCAACGGCCTGACTTTC. It encodes CASIQGSLSGANGLTF.